The 8 T cell receptor beta chains presented below share a single source sample, sequenced in a study of patients and donors after allogeneic stem cell transplantation. TCRdb re-called the RT-PCR reads through MiXCR, storing one row per CDR3 protein. The sample has 920,000 or so distinct CDR3 sequences, more than 15% seen once. The sequencing input was blood, either unsorted or a sorted T cell fraction (not recorded which). The receptors here all came from a human donor who was either an allogeneic HSCT recipient or a stem cell or donor lymphocyte infusion donor (not recorded which). It is not recorded whose cells these are; they may come from a transplant donor.

The rearrangement links TRBV5-1 to TRBJ1-1; TRBD1 is a possible D gene (6 bases). Germline V gene data show CDR1 as SGHRS and CDR2 as YFSETQ. This CDR3 spans 16 amino acids. The V and J ends lost 0 bases and 3 bases respectively, with 15 bases between them. This CDR3 is CASSLAEGGMDTEAFF. CDR3 nucleotide sequence: TGCGCCAGCAGCTTGGCCGAGGGGGGGATGGACACTGAAGCTTTCTTT.

This clonotype was picked up a small number of times. V gene TRBV2 combines with J gene TRBJ1-6; D remains ambiguous. The CDR3 loop spans 14 amino acids. The germline V and J ends were trimmed by 6 bases and 8 bases, with 14 bases remaining between them. Germline V gives CDR1 SNHLY, CDR2 FYNNEI. The DNA of the CDR3 is TGTGCCAGCAGAATAGAGGGCACTCATTCACCCCTCCACTTT. It yields the protein CASRIEGTHSPLHF.

The gene calls are TRBV19 and TRBJ2-3; 10 nucleotides agree with TRBD1. Germline V gene sequence: CDR1 LNHDA, CDR2 SQIVND (reference sequence). This CDR3 region has 17 residues. The junction had 8 bases not matched to a gene; V was cut back by 4 bases and J by 1 base. The CDR3 protein is CASSKETGGEGTDTQYF. In nucleotides, the CDR3 is TGTGCCAGTAGTAAAGAGACAGGGGGCGAGGGCACAGATACGCAGTATTTT.

The chain joins TRBV20-1 to TRBJ2-5; no clear D. The CDR3 covers 14 residues. Germline lookup yields CDR1 DFQATT and CDR2 SNEGSKA (reference sequence). V lost 4 bases to trimming and J lost 1 base, with 13 bases between them. The CDR3 coding sequence is TGCAGTGCTACCAGCCCAGGAACCCAAGAGACCCAGTACTTC. Amino acids: CSATSPGTQETQYF.

This clonotype was detected a few times. The chain employs TRBV20-1 and TRBJ1-5, with D perhaps TRBD1 (5 bases). The CDR3 is 15 amino acids. Germline V CDR1 and CDR2: DFQATT, SNEGSKA (reference sequence). Trimming removed 0 bases at V and 5 bases at J, with 14 bases between. This chain's CDR3 is CSARDAQGYDQPQHF. CDR3 DNA: TGCAGTGCTAGAGATGCGCAGGGATACGATCAGCCCCAGCATTTT.

The chain links TRBV5-1 to TRBJ1-4; D call uncertain. The CDR3 consists of 15 residues. Germline V gene data show CDR1 as SGHRS and CDR2 as YFSETQ. Trimming pared 0 bases from V and 4 bases from J, leaving 10 bases between. The CDR3 is CASSLVPAINEKLFF. As DNA, the CDR3 is TGCGCCAGCAGCTTGGTCCCAGCCATTAATGAAAAACTGTTTTTT.

The chain recombines TRBV4-3 with TRBJ1-2; D is uncertain. This CDR3 spans 16 amino acids. From germline, CDR1 is LGHNA and CDR2 YSLEER. V lost 0 bases, J lost 4 bases, and 15 bases lay in between. The CDR3 nucleotides read TGCGCCAGCAGCCAAGAAACCAGCCCCCGGTCCTATGGCTACACCTTC. As protein: CASSQETSPRSYGYTF.

The V gene is TRBV2, the J gene TRBJ2-1; D is possibly TRBD2 (5 bases). The CDR3 is 16 residues long. The germline V and J ends were trimmed by 4 bases and 9 bases, with 22 bases remaining between them. Looked up from germline, CDR1 is SNHLY and CDR2 is FYNNEI. The chain's CDR3 is CASSAGETIYNGEQFF. The CDR3 DNA reads as TGTGCCAGCAGTGCCGGGGAGACTATATACAATGGTGAGCAGTTCTTC.